This T cell receptor beta chain comes out of a study of CDR3 diversity in severe acne. After removal of 4 bases from V and 6 bases from J, the junction contained 4 bases not matched to a gene. The CDR3 runs to 14 residues. From germline, CDR1 is SGHRS and CDR2 YFSETQ. TCRdb reprocessed the PCR reads via MiXCR and lists one record per CDR3 protein. The table records almost 85,000 distinct CDR3 sequences, under 65% of them present only once. The sample taken for sequencing was blood. The chain links TRBV5-1 to TRBJ2-7; 13 bases map to TRBD2. The source is a male donor in good health, without acne. CDR3 sequence (DNA): TGCGCCAGCAGCGAAGGACTAGCGGGAGTCGAGCAGTACTTC. Protein sequence: CASSEGLAGVEQYF. The whole variable domain, filled in from reference TRBV5-1 and TRBJ2-7, reads KAGVTQTPRYLIKTRGQQVTLSCSPISGHRSVSWYQQTPGQGLQFLFEYFSETQRNKGNFPGRFSGRQFSNSRSEMNVSTLELGDSALYLCASSEGLAGVEQYFGPGTRLTVT.